The rows below give T cell receptor beta chains drawn from one sample of a study of CD8 T cells in ankylosing spondylitis. TCRdb re-derived calls from the 5' RACE reads in MiXCR, one entry per CDR3 protein. The sample includes 50,000 to 65,000 distinct CDR3 sequences, 7.4% seen only once; the top ten take around 8.5%. The specimen was blood, either unsorted or a sorted T cell fraction (not recorded which). The receptors derive from a female donor with ankylosing spondylitis or in good health (not recorded which). CDR3s include the opening cysteine and the closing phenylalanine or tryptophan. Fields, in order: D gene, J gene, V gene, clone size, CDR3 protein, CDR3 DNA. The D gene is left open where the match is weak. Clone size, where shown, is once, few, many, or a class for clones that have expanded.

D: TRBD2; J: TRBJ2-2; V: TRBV7-2; size: many; CDR3: CASSLSAGGRTGELFF; DNA: TGTGCCAGCAGCTTAAGTGCGGGGGGGCGGACCGGGGAGCTGTTTTTT
D: .; J: TRBJ2-5; V: TRBV29-1; size: few; CDR3: CSVEVWSAGETQYF; DNA: TGCAGCGTTGAGGTATGGTCAGCGGGAGAGACCCAGTACTTC
D: .; J: TRBJ2-1; V: TRBV20-1; size: many; CDR3: CSARVPKQGTYNEQFF; DNA: TGCAGTGCTAGAGTCCCAAAACAGGGTACCTACAATGAGCAGTTCTTC
D: TRBD1; J: TRBJ2-1; V: TRBV11-3; size: many; CDR3: CASSFDRGSRNEQFF; DNA: TGTGCCAGCAGCTTCGACAGGGGGTCAAGGAATGAGCAGTTCTTC
D: .; J: TRBJ1-5; V: TRBV20-1; size: many; CDR3: CSARADSPLSPQHF; DNA: TGCAGTGCTAGGGCGGACAGCCCTTTGTCGCCCCAGCATTTT
D: .; J: TRBJ2-7; V: TRBV12-3/TRBV12-4; size: many; CDR3: CASSPLAGTASYEQYF; DNA: TGTGCCAGCAGCCCTTTGGCCGGGACTGCGTCCTACGAGCAGTACTTC
D: .; J: TRBJ2-6; V: TRBV27; size: .; CDR3: CASSLSSSGANVLTF; DNA: TGTGCCAGCAGTTTATCGAGCTCTGGGGCCAACGTCCTGACTTTC
D: .; J: TRBJ2-1; V: TRBV20-1; size: many; CDR3: CSALGALQRDNEQFF; DNA: TGCAGTGCTTTGGGGGCTCTGCAACGGGACAATGAGCAGTTCTTC
D: .; J: TRBJ1-1; V: TRBV7-8; size: many; CDR3: CASSPRNTEAFF; DNA: TGTGCCAGCAGCCCTCGGAACACTGAAGCTTTCTTT
D: .; J: TRBJ2-1; V: TRBV20-1; size: many; CDR3: CSAPAIGSYNEQFF; DNA: TGCAGTGCGCCCGCTATTGGATCTTACAATGAGCAGTTCTTC
D: .; J: TRBJ1-5; V: TRBV12-3/TRBV12-4; size: many; CDR3: CASSPDGYQPQHF; DNA: TGTGCCAGCAGTCCCGACGGCTATCAGCCCCAGCATTTT
D: .; J: TRBJ1-1; V: TRBV20-1; size: many; CDR3: CSARDQEGLNTEAFF; DNA: TGCAGTGCTAGAGATCAGGAGGGCTTGAACACTGAAGCTTTCTTT
D: .; J: TRBJ2-3; V: TRBV5-1; size: many; CDR3: CASSTQGADTQYF; DNA: TGCGCCAGCAGCACCCAAGGGGCAGATACGCAGTATTTT
D: .; J: TRBJ2-3; V: TRBV5-1; size: many; CDR3: CASSLDVTDTQYF; DNA: TGCGCCAGCAGCTTGGATGTCACAGATACGCAGTATTTT
D: .; J: TRBJ2-2; V: TRBV6-5; size: many; CDR3: CASSYYGGSYGELFF; DNA: TGTGCCAGCAGTTACTACGGCGGATCATACGGGGAGCTGTTTTTT
D: .; J: TRBJ1-2; V: TRBV7-2; size: few; CDR3: CASSLVWTDFNYGYTF; DNA: TGTGCCAGCAGCTTAGTCTGGACAGATTTTAACTATGGCTACACCTTC
D: .; J: TRBJ1-1; V: TRBV3-1; size: many; CDR3: CASSQVPGGNTEAFF; DNA: TGTGCCAGCAGCCAAGTACCGGGAGGGAACACTGAAGCTTTCTTT
D: .; J: TRBJ1-1; V: TRBV4-2; size: many; CDR3: CASSQPGGDAEAFF; DNA: TGTGCCAGCAGCCAACCAGGCGGTGACGCTGAAGCTTTCTTT
D: TRBD2; J: TRBJ2-1; V: TRBV7-2; size: few; CDR3: CASKASGAREQFF; DNA: TGTGCCAGCAAAGCTAGCGGGGCACGAGAGCAGTTCTTC
D: TRBD2; J: TRBJ2-7; V: TRBV6-6; size: .; CDR3: CASSSGLVNEQYF; DNA: TGTGCCAGCAGTTCGGGACTAGTCAACGAGCAGTACTTC
D: TRBD1; J: TRBJ2-3; V: TRBV29-1; size: many; CDR3: CSVELRDRFTDTQYF; DNA: TGCAGCGTTGAATTAAGGGACAGGTTCACAGATACGCAGTATTTT
D: .; J: TRBJ2-1; V: TRBV15; size: many; CDR3: CATSGHYVGYNEQFF; DNA: TGTGCCACCAGCGGGCATTACGTGGGGTACAATGAGCAGTTCTTC
D: .; J: TRBJ2-3; V: TRBV5-1; size: many; CDR3: CASTPSSWGTDTQYF; DNA: TGCGCCAGCACCCCAAGTAGCTGGGGCACAGATACGCAGTATTTT
D: .; J: TRBJ2-4; V: TRBV2; size: many; CDR3: CASSPSRAKNIQYF; DNA: TGTGCCAGCAGCCCATCCCGGGCCAAAAACATTCAGTACTTC
D: TRBD1; J: TRBJ2-1; V: TRBV10-3; size: .; CDR3: CAIEGTASYNGQFF; DNA: TGTGCCATCGAAGGGACAGCCTCCTACAATGGGCAGTTCTTC
D: .; J: TRBJ1-1; V: TRBV12-3/TRBV12-4; size: medium-sized; CDR3: CASALNTEAFF; DNA: TGTGCCAGCGCCCTGAACACTGAAGCTTTCTTT
D: .; J: TRBJ2-4; V: TRBV29-1; size: many; CDR3: CSALGDRQLAKNIQYF; DNA: TGCAGCGCTTTGGGAGATCGGCAGCTAGCCAAAAACATTCAGTACTTC
D: .; J: TRBJ1-6; V: TRBV20-1; size: many; CDR3: CSATDPNSPLHF; DNA: TGCAGTGCTACGGACCCTAATTCACCCCTCCACTTT
D: .; J: TRBJ2-1; V: TRBV30; size: many; CDR3: CAWTARYNEQFF; DNA: TGTGCCTGGACAGCTCGCTACAATGAGCAGTTCTTC
D: .; J: TRBJ2-3; V: TRBV7-9; size: few; CDR3: CASSLSAGGGSYTQYF; DNA: TGTGCCAGCAGCTTATCGGCAGGAGGCGGTTCTTATACGCAGTATTTT
D: .; J: TRBJ2-3; V: TRBV29-1; size: many; CDR3: CSGGGQASSTDTQYF; DNA: TGCAGCGGCGGGGGACAGGCGAGTAGCACAGATACGCAGTATTTT
D: .; J: TRBJ2-2; V: TRBV12-3/TRBV12-4; size: many; CDR3: CASSRDTGAGELFF; DNA: TGTGCCAGCAGTCGGGACACGGGGGCCGGGGAGCTGTTTTTT
D: .; J: TRBJ1-2; V: TRBV9; size: many; CDR3: CASGDDYGYTF; DNA: TGTGCCAGCGGTGATGACTATGGCTACACCTTC
D: TRBD1; J: TRBJ1-6; V: TRBV6-5; size: many; CDR3: CASSYGDSNSPLHF; DNA: TGTGCCAGCAGTTATGGGGACAGTAATTCACCCCTCCACTTT
D: .; J: TRBJ1-3; V: TRBV6-1; size: many; CDR3: CASSEFRQSTDSGNTIYF; DNA: TGTGCCAGCAGTGAATTTAGGCAATCGACAGACTCTGGAAACACCATATATTTT
D: .; J: TRBJ2-2; V: TRBV7-6; size: few; CDR3: CASSPQVEARPNTGELFF; DNA: TGTGCCAGCAGCCCCCAAGTTGAGGCCAGGCCGAACACCGGGGAGCTGTTTTTT
D: TRBD1; J: TRBJ1-1; V: TRBV9; size: many; CDR3: CASSVTGQTTEAFF; DNA: TGTGCCAGCAGCGTAACGGGACAGACCACTGAAGCTTTCTTT
D: .; J: TRBJ2-2; V: TRBV7-2; size: .; CDR3: CASSLVHTGELFF; DNA: TGTGCCAGCAGCTTAGTGCACACCGGGGAGCTGTTTTTT
D: .; J: TRBJ2-6; V: TRBV15; size: many; CDR3: CATSSQPGANVLTF; DNA: TGTGCCACCAGCAGCCAACCTGGGGCCAACGTCCTGACTTTC
D: .; J: TRBJ2-3; V: TRBV20-1; size: many; CDR3: CSARLATDTQYF; DNA: TGCAGTGCTAGACTAGCGACAGATACGCAGTATTTT
D: TRBD1; J: TRBJ2-1; V: TRBV6-2/TRBV6-3; size: many; CDR3: CASSYWGDRGDEQFF; DNA: TGTGCCAGCAGTTACTGGGGGGACAGGGGGGATGAGCAGTTCTTC